The present T cell receptor (beta chain) was sequenced within a study of blood T cell repertoires in COVID-19. Clones were read by immunoSEQ multiplex PCR, and TCRdb kept only the in-frame ones, dropping some. The sample lists 80,000 to 95,000 clones; around 80% were seen once. Germline V gene sequence: CDR1 SQVTM, CDR2 ANQGSEA. This CDR3 contains 17 residues. Comments on this clone: Sequence at one end of the junction differs from germline and may be a read error.

This receptor was taken from a woman older than 75 with active or convalescent COVID-19. Input material: peripheral blood. V gene TRBV29-1 combines with J gene TRBJ1-2; 10 bases are shared with TRBD1. For the CDR3, the DNA is TGCAGCGTTGAGCTGGGGCGGGACAGGGGTCGGAACTCTGGCTACACCTTC. Protein: CSVELGRDRGRNSGYTF.